This T cell receptor (beta chain) is drawn from a study of blood T cells in healthy people across ages. Individuals who donated were healthy Caucasians from Russia aged roughly 6 to 95. Around 10 milliliters of peripheral blood were drawn from each donor. The V and J ends lost 6 bases and 5 bases respectively, with 13 bases between them. CDR1 SQVTM and CDR2 ANQGSEA come from the germline V gene. The CDR3 length is 12 residues. A second PCR of roughly 7 to 11 cycles used a sample-barcoded 5' primer and a J-beta primer mix. TCRdb itself ran the 5' RACE reads through MiXCR, one entry per CDR3 protein. Of about 1.1 million distinct CDR3 sequences listed, roughly two fifths are singletons.

The origin of this receptor is a man in his late teens or twenties in good health. The material sequenced was blood. V is TRBV29-1 and J is TRBJ1-2, with D maybe TRBD1 (5 bases). The CDR3 here is CSVRDGGYGYTF. The CDR3 DNA follows: TGCAGCGTCAGGGACGGGGGGTATGGCTACACCTTC. Filled out from reference TRBV29-1 and TRBJ1-2, the complete variable domain reads SAVISQKPSRDICQRGTSLTIQCQVDSQVTMMFWYRQQPGQSLTLIATANQGSEATYESGFVIDKFPISRPNLTFSTLTVSNMSPEDSSIYLCSVRDGGYGYTFGSGTRLTVV.